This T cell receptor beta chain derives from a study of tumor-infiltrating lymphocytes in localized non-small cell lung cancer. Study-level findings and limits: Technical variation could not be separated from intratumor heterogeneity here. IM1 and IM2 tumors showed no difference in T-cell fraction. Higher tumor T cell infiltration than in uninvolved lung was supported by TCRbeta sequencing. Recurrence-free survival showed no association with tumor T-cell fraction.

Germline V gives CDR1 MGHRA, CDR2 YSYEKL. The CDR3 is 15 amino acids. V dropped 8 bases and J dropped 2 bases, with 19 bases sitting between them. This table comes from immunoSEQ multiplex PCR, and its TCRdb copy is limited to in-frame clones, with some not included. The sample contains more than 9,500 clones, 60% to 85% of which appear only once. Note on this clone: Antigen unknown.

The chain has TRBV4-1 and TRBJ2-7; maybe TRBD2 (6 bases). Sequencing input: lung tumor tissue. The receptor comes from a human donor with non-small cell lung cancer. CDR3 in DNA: TGCGCCAGCGCACAGAGTAGCGGCTCCACCTACGAGCAGTACTTC. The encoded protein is CASAQSSGSTYEQYF.